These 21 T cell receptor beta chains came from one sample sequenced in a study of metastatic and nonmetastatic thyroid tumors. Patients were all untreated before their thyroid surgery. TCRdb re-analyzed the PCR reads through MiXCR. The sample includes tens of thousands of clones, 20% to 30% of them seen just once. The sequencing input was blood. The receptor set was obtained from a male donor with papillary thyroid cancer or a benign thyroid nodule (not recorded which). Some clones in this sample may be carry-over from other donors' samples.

CDR3 DNA: TGTGCCAGCAGCCAGACAGTCTCTGGGGCCAACGTCCTGACTTTC. It codes for CASSQTVSGANVLTF. This chain uses TRBV14 with TRBJ2-6; a possible D gene is TRBD1 (5 bases). V lost 3 bases and J lost 0, with 6 bases in between. Germline lookup yields CDR1 SGHDN and CDR2 FVKESK. This CDR3 contains 15 residues.

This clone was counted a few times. The CDR3 reads CASSHRWDSDNYGYTF. As DNA, the CDR3 is TGTGCCAGCAGCCACCGATGGGACAGTGATAACTATGGCTACACCTTC. The chain couples TRBV28 to TRBJ1-2; 7 nucleotides line up with TRBD1. This CDR3 contains 16 residues. V was pared by 6 bases and J by 1 base, with 11 bases of the junction left unmatched. CDR1 is MDHEN and CDR2 is SYDVKM in the germline V gene.

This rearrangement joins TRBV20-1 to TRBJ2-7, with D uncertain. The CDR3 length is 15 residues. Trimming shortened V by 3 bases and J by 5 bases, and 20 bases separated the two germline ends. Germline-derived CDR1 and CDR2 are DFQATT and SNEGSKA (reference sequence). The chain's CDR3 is CSARCGSPRSNEQYF. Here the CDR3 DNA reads TGCAGTGCTAGGTGTGGGTCCCCCCGCTCGAACGAGCAGTACTTC.

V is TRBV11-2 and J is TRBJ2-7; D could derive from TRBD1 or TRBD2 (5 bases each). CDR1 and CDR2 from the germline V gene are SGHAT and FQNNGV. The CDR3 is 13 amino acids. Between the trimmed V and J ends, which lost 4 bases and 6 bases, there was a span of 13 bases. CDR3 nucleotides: TGTGCCAGCAGCTCCGGGACCCAGGGCGAGCAGTACTTC. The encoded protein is CASSSGTQGEQYF.

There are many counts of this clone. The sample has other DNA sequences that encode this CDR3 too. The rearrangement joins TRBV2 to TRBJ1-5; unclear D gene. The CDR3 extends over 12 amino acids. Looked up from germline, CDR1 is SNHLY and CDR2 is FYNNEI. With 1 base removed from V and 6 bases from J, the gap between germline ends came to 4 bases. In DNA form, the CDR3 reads TGTGCCAGCAGTGAAGGGGTTCAGCCCCAGCATTTT. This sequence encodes CASSEGVQPQHF.

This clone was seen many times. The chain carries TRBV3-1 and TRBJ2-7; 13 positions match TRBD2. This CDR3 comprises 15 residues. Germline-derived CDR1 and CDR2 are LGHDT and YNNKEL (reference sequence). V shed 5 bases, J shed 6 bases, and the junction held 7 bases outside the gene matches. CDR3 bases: TGTGCCAGCAGCGCGAGACTAGCGGGAGGTTCCGAGCAGTACTTC. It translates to CASSARLAGGSEQYF.

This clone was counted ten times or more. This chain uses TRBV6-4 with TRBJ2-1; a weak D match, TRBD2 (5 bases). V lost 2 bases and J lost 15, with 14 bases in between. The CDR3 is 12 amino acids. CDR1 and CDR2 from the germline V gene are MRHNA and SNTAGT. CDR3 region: CASSDPGKLLFF. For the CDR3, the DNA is TGTGCCAGCAGTGACCCCGGGAAGCTGTTGTTCTTC.

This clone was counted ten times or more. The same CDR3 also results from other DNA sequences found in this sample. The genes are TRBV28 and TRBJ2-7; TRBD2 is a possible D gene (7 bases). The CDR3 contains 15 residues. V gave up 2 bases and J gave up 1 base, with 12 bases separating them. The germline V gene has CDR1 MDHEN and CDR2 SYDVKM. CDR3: CASSLGRGGSYEQYF. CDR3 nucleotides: TGTGCCAGCAGTTTAGGGAGGGGGGGGTCCTACGAGCAGTACTTC.

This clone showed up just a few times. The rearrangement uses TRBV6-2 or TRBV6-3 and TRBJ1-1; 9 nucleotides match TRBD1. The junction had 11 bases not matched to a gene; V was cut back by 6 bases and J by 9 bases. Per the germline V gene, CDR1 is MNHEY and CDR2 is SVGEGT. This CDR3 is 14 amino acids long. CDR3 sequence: CASSYGQGTGQAFF. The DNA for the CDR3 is TGTGCCAGCAGCTACGGACAGGGGACAGGACAAGCTTTCTTT.

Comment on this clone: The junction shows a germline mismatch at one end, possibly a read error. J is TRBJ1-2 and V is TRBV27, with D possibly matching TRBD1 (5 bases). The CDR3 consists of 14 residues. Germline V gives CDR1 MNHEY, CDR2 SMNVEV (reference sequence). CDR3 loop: CANSTTAGRYGYTF. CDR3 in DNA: TGTGCCAACAGTACTACAGCGGGACGCTATGGCTACACCTTC.

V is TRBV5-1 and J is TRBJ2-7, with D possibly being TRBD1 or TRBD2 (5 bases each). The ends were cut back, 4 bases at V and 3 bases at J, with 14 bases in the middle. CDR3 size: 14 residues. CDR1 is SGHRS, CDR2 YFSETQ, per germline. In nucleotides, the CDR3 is TGCGCCAGCAGCACCGGGACCGCGGTCTACGAGCAGTACTTC. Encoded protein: CASSTGTAVYEQYF.

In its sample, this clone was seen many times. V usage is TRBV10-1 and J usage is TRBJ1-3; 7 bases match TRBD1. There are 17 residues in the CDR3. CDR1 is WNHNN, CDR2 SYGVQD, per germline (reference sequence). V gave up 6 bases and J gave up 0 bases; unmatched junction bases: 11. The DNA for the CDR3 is TGCGCCAGCAGACCTGGGGAGGGGGCTAACTCTGGAAACACCATATATTTT. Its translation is CASRPGEGANSGNTIYF.

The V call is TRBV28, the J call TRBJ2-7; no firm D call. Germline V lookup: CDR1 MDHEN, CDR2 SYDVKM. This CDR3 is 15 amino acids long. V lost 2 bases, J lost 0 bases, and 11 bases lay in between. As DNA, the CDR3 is TGTGCCAGCAGTTTAAGGGCGGTAACCTCCTACGAGCAGTACTTC. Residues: CASSLRAVTSYEQYF. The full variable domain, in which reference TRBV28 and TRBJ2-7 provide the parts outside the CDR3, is DVKVTQSSRYLVKRTGEKVFLECVQDMDHENMFWYRQDPGLGLRLIYFSYDVKMKEKGDIPEGYSVSREKKERFSLILESASTNQTSMYLCASSLRAVTSYEQYFGPGTRLTVT.

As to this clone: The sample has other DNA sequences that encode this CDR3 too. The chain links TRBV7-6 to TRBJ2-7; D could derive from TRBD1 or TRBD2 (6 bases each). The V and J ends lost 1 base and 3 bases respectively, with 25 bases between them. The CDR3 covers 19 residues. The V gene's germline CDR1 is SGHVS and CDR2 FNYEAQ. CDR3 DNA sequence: TGTGCCAGCAGCTTAGGGGGGGCAGGGCGTTGGGTAAAAGGCTACGAGCAGTACTTC. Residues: CASSLGGAGRWVKGYEQYF.

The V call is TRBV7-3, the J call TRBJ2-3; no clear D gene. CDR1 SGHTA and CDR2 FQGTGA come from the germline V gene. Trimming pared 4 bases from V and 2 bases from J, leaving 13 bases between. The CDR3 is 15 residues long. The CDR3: CASSSTDSNTDTQYF. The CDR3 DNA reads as TGTGCCAGCAGCTCGACCGACTCGAACACAGATACGCAGTATTTT.

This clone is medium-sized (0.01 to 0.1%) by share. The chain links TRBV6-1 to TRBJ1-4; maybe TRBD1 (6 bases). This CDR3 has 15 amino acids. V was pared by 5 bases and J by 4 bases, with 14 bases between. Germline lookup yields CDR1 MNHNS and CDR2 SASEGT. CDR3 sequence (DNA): TGTGCCAGCAGTCCTCTCGACAGGATTAATGAAAAACTGTTTTTT. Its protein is CASSPLDRINEKLFF.

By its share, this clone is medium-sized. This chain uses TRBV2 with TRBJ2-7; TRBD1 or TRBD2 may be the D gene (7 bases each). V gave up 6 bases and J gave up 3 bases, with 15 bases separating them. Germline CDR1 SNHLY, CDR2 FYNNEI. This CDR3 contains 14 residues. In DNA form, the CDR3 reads TGTGCCAGCAGGAGGGGGGGACAGAGCTACGAGCAGTACTTC. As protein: CASRRGGQSYEQYF.

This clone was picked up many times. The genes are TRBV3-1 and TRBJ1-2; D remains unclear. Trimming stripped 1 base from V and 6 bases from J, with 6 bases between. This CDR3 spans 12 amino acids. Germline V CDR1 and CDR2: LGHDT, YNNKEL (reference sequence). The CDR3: CASSQGPNGYTF. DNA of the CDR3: TGTGCCAGCAGCCAAGGACCTAATGGCTACACCTTC.

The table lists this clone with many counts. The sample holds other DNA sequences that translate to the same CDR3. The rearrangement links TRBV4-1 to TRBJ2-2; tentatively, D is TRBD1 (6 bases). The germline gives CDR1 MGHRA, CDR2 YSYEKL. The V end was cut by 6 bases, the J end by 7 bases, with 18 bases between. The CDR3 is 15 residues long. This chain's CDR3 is CASRRGWGPGGELFF. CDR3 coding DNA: TGCGCCAGCAGGCGTGGGTGGGGGCCGGGCGGGGAGCTGTTTTTT.

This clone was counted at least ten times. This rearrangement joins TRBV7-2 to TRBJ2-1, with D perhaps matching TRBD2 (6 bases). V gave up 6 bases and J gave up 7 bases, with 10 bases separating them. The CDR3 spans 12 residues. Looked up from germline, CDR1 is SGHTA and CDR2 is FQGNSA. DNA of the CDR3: TGTGCCAGCAGGTCGGCGGGGAATGAGCAGTTCTTC. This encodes CASRSAGNEQFF.

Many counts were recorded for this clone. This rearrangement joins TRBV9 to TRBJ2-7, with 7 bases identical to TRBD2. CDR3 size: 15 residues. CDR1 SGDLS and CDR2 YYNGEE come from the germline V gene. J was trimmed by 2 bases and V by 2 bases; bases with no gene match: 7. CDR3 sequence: CASSVGGLPTYEQYF. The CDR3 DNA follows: TGTGCCAGCAGCGTGGGGGGACTACCGACCTACGAGCAGTACTTC.